Reported below is one T cell receptor beta chain. Its antigen is unknown. Libraries were prepared by immunoSEQ multiplex PCR; TCRdb keeps only in-frame clonotypes and omits some of them. Of about 130,000 clones listed, about nine tenths were seen once; the top ten hold about 1.5%. This sample is drawn from a study of cytomegalovirus exposure and HLA in healthy donors. Study-level findings and limits: A few chains tied to CMV proved CMV antigen-specific in vitro. Clusters of TCRs from the first cohort tended to co-occur in the 130 or so validation repertoires (as a later analysis found).

The receptor's source is a man aged 25-40 years in good health and CMV-seronegative. Specimen: PBMCs.

CDR3 nucleotides: TGTGCCATTTCGTCAGGCTACAATGAAAAACTGTTTTTT. It specifies CAISSGYNEKLFF. The rearrangement links TRBV19 to TRBJ1-4; no definite D call. CDR3 length: 13 amino acids. V was trimmed by 10 bases and J by 5 bases, leaving 14 bases between them. Germline-derived CDR1 and CDR2 are LNHDA and SQIVND (reference sequence).